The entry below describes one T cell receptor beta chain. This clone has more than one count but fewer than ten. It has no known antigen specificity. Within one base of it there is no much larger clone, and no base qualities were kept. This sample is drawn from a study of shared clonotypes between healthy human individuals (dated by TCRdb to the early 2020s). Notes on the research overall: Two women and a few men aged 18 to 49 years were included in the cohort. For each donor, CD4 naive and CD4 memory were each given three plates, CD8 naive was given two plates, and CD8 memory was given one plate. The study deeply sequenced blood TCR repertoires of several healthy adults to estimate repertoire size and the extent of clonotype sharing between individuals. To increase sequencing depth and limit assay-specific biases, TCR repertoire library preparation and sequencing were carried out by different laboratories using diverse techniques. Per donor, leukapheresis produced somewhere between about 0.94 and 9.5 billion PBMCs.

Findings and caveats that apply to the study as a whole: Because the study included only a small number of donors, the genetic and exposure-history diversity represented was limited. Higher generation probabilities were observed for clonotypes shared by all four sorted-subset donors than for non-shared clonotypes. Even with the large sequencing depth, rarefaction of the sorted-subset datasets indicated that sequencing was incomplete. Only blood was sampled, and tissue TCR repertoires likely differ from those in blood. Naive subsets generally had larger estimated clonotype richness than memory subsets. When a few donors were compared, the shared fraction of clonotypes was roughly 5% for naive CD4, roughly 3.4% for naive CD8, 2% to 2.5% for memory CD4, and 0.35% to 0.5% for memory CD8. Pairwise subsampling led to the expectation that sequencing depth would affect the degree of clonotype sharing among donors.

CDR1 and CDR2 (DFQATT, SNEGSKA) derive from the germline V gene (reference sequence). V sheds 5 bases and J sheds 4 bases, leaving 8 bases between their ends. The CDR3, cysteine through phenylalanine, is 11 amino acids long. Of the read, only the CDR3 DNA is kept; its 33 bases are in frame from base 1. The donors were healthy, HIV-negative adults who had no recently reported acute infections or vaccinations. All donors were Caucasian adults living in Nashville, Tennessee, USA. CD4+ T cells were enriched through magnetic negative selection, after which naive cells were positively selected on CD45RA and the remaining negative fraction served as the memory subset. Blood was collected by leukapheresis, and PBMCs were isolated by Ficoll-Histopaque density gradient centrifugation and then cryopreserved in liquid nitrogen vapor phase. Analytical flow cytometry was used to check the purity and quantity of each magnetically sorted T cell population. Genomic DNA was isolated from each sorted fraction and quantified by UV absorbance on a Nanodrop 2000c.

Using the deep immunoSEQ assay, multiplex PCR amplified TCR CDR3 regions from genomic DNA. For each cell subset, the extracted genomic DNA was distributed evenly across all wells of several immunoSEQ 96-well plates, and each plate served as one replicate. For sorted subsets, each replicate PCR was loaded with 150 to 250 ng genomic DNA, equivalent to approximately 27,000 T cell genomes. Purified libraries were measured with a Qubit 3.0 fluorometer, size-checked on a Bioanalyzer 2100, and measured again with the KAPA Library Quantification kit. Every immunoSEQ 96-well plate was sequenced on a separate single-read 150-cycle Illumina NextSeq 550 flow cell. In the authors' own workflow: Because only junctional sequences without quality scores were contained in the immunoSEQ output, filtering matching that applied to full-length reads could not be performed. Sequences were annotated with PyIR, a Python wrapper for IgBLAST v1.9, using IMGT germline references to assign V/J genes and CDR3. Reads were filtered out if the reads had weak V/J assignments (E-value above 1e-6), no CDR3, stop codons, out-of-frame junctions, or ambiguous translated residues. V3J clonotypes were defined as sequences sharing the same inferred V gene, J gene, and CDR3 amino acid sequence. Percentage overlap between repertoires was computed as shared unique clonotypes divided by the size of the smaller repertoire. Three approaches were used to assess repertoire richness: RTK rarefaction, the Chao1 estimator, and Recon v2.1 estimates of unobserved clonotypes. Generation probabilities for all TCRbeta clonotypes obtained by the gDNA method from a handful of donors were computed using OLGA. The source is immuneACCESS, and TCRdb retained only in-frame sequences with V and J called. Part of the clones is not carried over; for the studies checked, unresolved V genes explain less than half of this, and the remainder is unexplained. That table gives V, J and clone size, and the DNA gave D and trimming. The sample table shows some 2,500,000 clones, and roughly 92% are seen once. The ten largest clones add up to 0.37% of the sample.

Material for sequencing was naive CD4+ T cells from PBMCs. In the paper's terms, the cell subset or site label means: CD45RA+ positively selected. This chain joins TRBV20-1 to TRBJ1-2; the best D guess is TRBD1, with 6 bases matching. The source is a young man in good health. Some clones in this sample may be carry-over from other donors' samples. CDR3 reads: CSAPDSYGYTF. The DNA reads TGCAGTGCTCCGGACAGCTATGGCTACACCTTC.